This T cell receptor beta chain is drawn from a study of chemoradiotherapy in HPV16-positive cancers. Turning to the study itself: Candidate HPV-specific T-cell clones and common TCR motifs came from functional assays in a couple of HPV16-positive patients. The study, taken as a whole, reports: During treatment, candidate HPV-specific clones and E7-related motifs expanded in tumor.

Repertoires were sampled repeatedly during chemoradiotherapy. In regard to this clone: The antigen remains unidentified.

The repertoire was sequenced with immunoSEQ multiplex PCR; TCRdb's copy has only in-frame clones and lacks some. The sample yields 25,000 to 40,000 clones, approximately 90% seen once. Sequences were derived from blood, sampled from a patient who underwent chemoradiotherapy. The clonotype was recovered from a human donor with HPV-associated anogenital cancer.

The CDR3: CASQPHGGAKNEQFF. CDR3 coding DNA: TGCGCCAGTCAACCACACGGCGGAGCAAAGAATGAGCAGTTCTTC. The chain combines TRBV10-2 with TRBJ2-1, with D uncertain. The CDR3 is 15 residues long. Germline V gene data show CDR1 as WSHSY and CDR2 as SAAADI. V was pared by 9 bases and J by 7 bases, with 22 bases between.